These 5 T cell receptor beta chains share one sample of origin, sequenced in a study of blood T cell repertoires in COVID-19. Data came from immunoSEQ multiplex PCR; TCRdb stores just in-frame clones and leaves some out. The sample yields around 36,000 clones, roughly 82% seen once. The sequencing sample was made of peripheral blood. These receptors were taken from a man older than 75 with active or convalescent COVID-19.

Only one count was recorded for this clone. The V and J genes are TRBV6-5 and TRBJ1-5; D is possibly TRBD1 (5 bases). The CDR3 contains 14 residues. V was shortened by 0 bases and J by 2 bases, with 5 bases between the two germline ends. Germline V lookup: CDR1 MNHEY, CDR2 SVGAGI. The CDR3 is CASSYSQGNQPQHF. In nucleotides, the CDR3 is TGTGCCAGCAGTTACTCACAGGGCAATCAGCCCCAGCATTTT.

The chain has TRBV29-1 and TRBJ2-5; 10 bases are a match to TRBD1. Germline V gene sequence: CDR1 SQVTM, CDR2 ANQGSEA. V lost 4 bases to trimming and J lost 6 bases; unmatched junction nucleotides: 5. This CDR3 is 13 amino acids long. CDR3 amino acids: CSVVDRGRKTQYF. CDR3 bases: TGCAGCGTTGTCGACAGGGGGCGTAAGACCCAGTACTTC.

The chain carries TRBV6-5 and TRBJ2-1, with 7 bases fitting TRBD1. The V and J ends lost 5 bases and 4 bases, in that order; junction bases with no gene match: 8. The CDR3 runs 15 residues. CDR1 MNHEY and CDR2 SVGAGI come from the germline V gene. CDR3 bases: TGTGCCAGCAGTAGAGAGGGGGCGGTTTACAATGAGCAGTTCTTC. It yields the protein CASSREGAVYNEQFF.

This rearrangement joins TRBV7-2 to TRBJ2-7; possible D gene TRBD1, 5 bases. Trimming shortened V by 1 base and J by 0 bases, and 10 bases separated the two germline ends. From germline, CDR1 is SGHTA and CDR2 FQGNSA. This CDR3 comprises 15 residues. The CDR3 bases are TGTGCCAGCAGCTTAGGGGGCTCAGCCTCCTACGAGCAGTACTTC. Its translation is CASSLGGSASYEQYF. The full variable domain, its missing parts supplied by reference TRBV7-2 and TRBJ2-7, is GAGVSQSPSNKVTEKGKDVELRCDPISGHTALYWYRQSLGQGLEFLIYFQGNSAPDKSGLPSDRFSAERTGGSVSTLTIQRTQQEDSAVYLCASSLGGSASYEQYFGPGTRLTVT.

The chain carries TRBV7-3 and TRBJ2-5; no firm D call. The CDR3 has 13 residues. Trimming stripped 2 bases from V and 3 bases from J, with 7 bases between. The germline V gene encodes CDR1 SGHTA and CDR2 FQGTGA. The CDR3 nucleotides read TGTGCCAGCAGCTTAGGCCCCAAAGAGACCCAGTACTTC. Encoded protein: CASSLGPKETQYF. Filled out from reference TRBV7-3 and TRBJ2-5, the complete variable domain reads GAGVSQTPSNKVTEKGKYVELRCDPISGHTALYWYRQSLGQGPEFLIYFQGTGAADDSGLPNDRFFAVRPEGSVSTLKIQRTERGDSAVYLCASSLGPKETQYFGPGTRLLVL.